The 20 T cell receptor beta chains below all came from one sample that was sequenced in a study of T cells in Graves' hyperthyroidism and ophthalmopathy. RNA transcripts yielded amplified TCR beta CDR3 regions. A set of HTBI primers served as the primers for a first-round RT-PCR of the TCR CDR3. TCRdb reprocessed the multiplex PCR reads with MiXCR, giving one entry per CDR3 protein. The sample lists about 350,000 distinct CDR3 sequences, roughly 15% occurring once. The material sequenced was blood. Receptors were obtained from a woman aged 55-69 years with Graves' ophthalmopathy.

This clonotype was counted between two and nine times. The chain uses TRBV19 and TRBJ2-1; perhaps TRBD2 as D (5 bases). V gave up 1 base and J gave up 6 bases, with 13 bases separating them. There are 15 residues in the CDR3. Germline lookup yields CDR1 LNHDA and CDR2 SQIVND (reference sequence). CDR3 nucleotides: TGTGCCAGTAGTATAGGGGAGATATGGGGCAATGAGCAGTTCTTC. It encodes CASSIGEIWGNEQFF.

This clonotype has at least ten counts. The V gene is TRBV2, the J gene TRBJ1-6; no firm D call. This CDR3 is built from 15 residues. Germline V lookup: CDR1 SNHLY, CDR2 FYNNEI. V was trimmed by 3 bases and J by 10 bases, leaving 16 bases between them. CDR3 region: CASSEFRKGSSPLHF. CDR3 DNA sequence: TGTGCCAGCAGTGAGTTCAGGAAAGGCTCCTCACCCCTCCACTTT.

Ten or more counts support this clonotype. Here the CDR3 DNA reads TGCAGTGCGCCCCGGGGGGACACTGAAGCTTTCTTT. Translation: CSAPRGDTEAFF. This sequence joins TRBV20-1 and TRBJ1-1; D might be TRBD1 (5 bases). V dropped 6 bases and J dropped 3 bases, with 11 bases sitting between them. Germline assignment: CDR1 DFQATT and CDR2 SNEGSKA (reference sequence). This CDR3 spans 12 amino acids.

In its sample, this clonotype was seen many times. This chain uses TRBV20-1 with TRBJ2-1; D is unclear. The CDR3 contains 14 residues. The germline CDR1 and CDR2 sequences are DFQATT and SNEGSKA (reference sequence). V dropped 4 bases and J dropped 3 bases, with 13 bases sitting between them. The CDR3 loop is CSAKFLDDYNEQFF. CDR3 coding DNA: TGCAGTGCTAAATTTCTAGATGACTACAATGAGCAGTTCTTC.

This clonotype has ten or more counts. The rearrangement links TRBV6-1 to TRBJ2-7; no clear D gene. This CDR3 has 16 residues. V was cut by 5 bases and J by 6 bases, with 23 bases left in between. In germline, CDR1 is MNHNS, CDR2 SASEGT. The CDR3 bases are TGTGCCAGCAGTTATGGCCGGCCCCTTCCCCGACGCGAGCAGTACTTC. It translates to CASSYGRPLPRREQYF.

This clonotype has only a few counts. The chain uses TRBV14 and TRBJ1-2; D unclear. This CDR3 is built from 13 residues. V lost 4 bases to trimming and J lost 1 base, with 7 bases between them. The germline V gene has CDR1 SGHDN and CDR2 FVKESK. The CDR3 is CASSPALNYGYTF. DNA of the CDR3: TGTGCCAGCAGCCCAGCTCTTAACTATGGCTACACCTTC. Using reference TRBV14 and TRBJ1-2 for the parts outside the CDR3, the full variable domain is EAGVTQFPSHSVIEKGQTVTLRCDPISGHDNLYWYRRVMGKEIKFLLHFVKESKQDESGMPNNRFLAERTGGTYSTLKVQPAELEDSGVYFCASSPALNYGYTFGSGTRLTVV.

The chain carries TRBV29-1 and TRBJ2-7; 7 bases align to TRBD1. CDR1 SQVTM and CDR2 ANQGSEA come from the germline V gene. This CDR3 has 14 amino acids. Trimming cost V 4 bases and J 0 bases; bases outside gene matches: 6. Here the CDR3 reads CSVGRQGVSYEQYF. CDR3 DNA: TGCAGCGTTGGAAGGCAGGGGGTCTCCTACGAGCAGTACTTC.

In its sample, this clonotype was seen many times. CDR3 region: CAWSSSTDTQYF. DNA of the CDR3: TGTGCCTGGAGCTCAAGCACAGATACGCAGTATTTT. The chain has TRBV30 and TRBJ2-3; D gene ambiguous. Germline V gives CDR1 GTSNPN, CDR2 SVGIG (reference sequence). With 3 bases removed from V and 0 bases from J, the gap between germline ends came to 4 bases. This CDR3 is 12 amino acids long. Drawing the rest from reference TRBV30 and TRBJ2-3, the complete variable domain is SQTIHQWPATLVQPVGSPLSLECTVEGTSNPNLYWYRQAAGRGLQLLFYSVGIGQISSEVPQNLSASRPQDRQFILSSKKLLLSDSGFYLCAWSSSTDTQYFGPGTRLTVL.

The V and J genes are TRBV4-1 and TRBJ2-3, with a tentative D call TRBD1 (6 bases). There are 15 residues in the CDR3. Germline V gives CDR1 MGHRA, CDR2 YSYEKL. Trimming took off 5 bases at V and 1 base at J, with 13 bases between the two ends. This CDR3 reads CASSSTGPGTDTQYF. The DNA of the CDR3 is TGCGCCAGCAGCTCGACAGGACCTGGCACAGATACGCAGTATTTT.

This clonotype was observed many times. The V and J genes are TRBV28 and TRBJ2-7; weak D call: TRBD2 (6 bases). CDR3 length: 14 residues. The V end lost 6 bases, the J end lost 2 bases, and 14 bases lay between the germline ends. Germline assignment: CDR1 MDHEN and CDR2 SYDVKM. The CDR3 DNA reads as TGTGCCAGCAGCACGGGGGAGGTGGCCTACGAGCAGTACTTC. Translated: CASSTGEVAYEQYF.

The table lists this clonotype with many counts. The CDR3 spells CASSPPLGLMNTEAFF. The CDR3 region has the DNA TGTGCCAGCAGCCCACCCCTAGGACTGATGAACACTGAAGCTTTCTTT. The V call is TRBV11-2, the J call TRBJ1-1, with D unclear. The V gene's germline CDR1 is SGHAT and CDR2 FQNNGV. The CDR3 runs 16 residues. Trimming left V 5 bases short and J 0 bases short, with 16 bases between.

The chain links TRBV3-1 to TRBJ2-5; no clear D gene. Trimming left V 1 base short and J 7 bases short, with 7 bases between. CDR3 length: 12 amino acids. The germline V gene has CDR1 LGHDT and CDR2 YNNKEL (reference sequence). CDR3 region: CASSQGGATQYF. The DNA for the CDR3 is TGTGCCAGCAGCCAAGGTGGCGCGACCCAGTACTTC.

V gene TRBV29-1 combines with J gene TRBJ2-1; TRBD2 might be the D (6 bases). CDR1 and CDR2 (germline): SQVTM, ANQGSEA. Trimming removed 7 bases from V and 0 bases from J, with 16 bases in between. This CDR3 is built from 15 residues. The CDR3 spells CSAEGTSSSYNEQFF. CDR3 nucleotides: TGCAGCGCCGAAGGGACTTCGAGCTCCTACAATGAGCAGTTCTTC.

This rearrangement joins TRBV15 to TRBJ1-2, with 8 positions matching TRBD1. The V gene's germline CDR1 is LNHNV and CDR2 YYDKDF (reference sequence). The CDR3 has 13 amino acids. J was trimmed by 8 bases and V by 4 bases; bases with no gene match: 6. CDR3: CATSIGQGRGYTF. CDR3 DNA: TGTGCCACCAGCATAGGACAGGGACGAGGCTACACCTTC.

The chain couples TRBV10-3 to TRBJ2-3; tentative D call: TRBD1 (6 bases). In germline, CDR1 is ENHRY, CDR2 SYGVKD. Trimming removed 4 bases from V and 3 bases from J, with 14 bases in between. CDR3 length: 15 amino acids. In DNA form, the CDR3 reads TGTGCCATCAGTGCCCAGGGGCCTGTAACAGATACGCAGTATTTT. Protein: CAISAQGPVTDTQYF.

This clonotype was counted ten times or more. Here the CDR3 reads CASSSSRQYEQYF. CDR3 coding DNA: TGTGCCAGCAGCTCCTCGCGGCAATACGAGCAGTACTTC. V gene TRBV12-3 or TRBV12-4 combines with J gene TRBJ2-7, with D unresolved. The V end lost 6 bases, the J end lost 4 bases, and 13 bases lay between the germline ends. This CDR3 is 13 amino acids long.

This clonotype appeared a few times. The chain is built from TRBV6-1 and TRBJ2-1; 8 positions match TRBD2. The ends lost 2 bases at V and 8 bases at J; junction bases unmatched: 14. The CDR3 runs 17 residues. Germline CDR1 is MNHNS and CDR2 is SASEGT. CDR3 residues: CASSERPGPGLVYEQFF. The CDR3 bases are TGTGCCAGCAGTGAACGGCCGGGGCCGGGACTAGTCTATGAGCAGTTCTTC.

The chain carries TRBV12-3 or TRBV12-4 and TRBJ2-5; 10 nucleotides agree with TRBD1. The CDR3 sequence is 13 residues long. The V gene end was trimmed by 0 bases and the J gene end by 13 bases; junction bases not matched to a gene: 5. CDR3 sequence: CASSLALGQGRYF. CDR3 DNA sequence: TGTGCCAGCAGTTTAGCGCTGGGACAGGGGAGGTACTTC.

This clonotype was recorded many times. J is TRBJ2-1 and V is TRBV2; tentatively, D is TRBD2 (5 bases). The germline gives CDR1 SNHLY, CDR2 FYNNEI. The CDR3 runs to 15 residues. The V and J ends lost 8 bases and 6 bases respectively, with 20 bases between them. CDR3 in DNA: TGTGCCAGCGGAGAGGGCCTGATGATTTTCAATGAGCAGTTCTTC. This encodes CASGEGLMIFNEQFF.

This clonotype has more than one count but fewer than ten. This rearrangement joins TRBV27 to TRBJ1-2; TRBD1 agrees at 9 bases. Germline CDR1 reads MNHEY; CDR2 reads SMNVEV (reference sequence). V shed 5 bases and J 4 bases; nucleotides not matched to a gene: 11. CDR3 size: 16 residues. CDR3: CASSPVYRGLGYGYTF. CDR3 bases: TGTGCCAGCAGTCCCGTCTACAGGGGGCTCGGCTATGGCTACACCTTC.